This T cell receptor beta chain originates from a study of OX40 agonist ivuxolimab in advanced cancers. Repertoires were generated with immunoSEQ multiplex PCR, while TCRdb's copy carries only in-frame clones and drops some. Of about 90,000 clones listed, approximately 91% are singletons. The timepoints at which blood was sampled were baseline, cycle 4 day 1, and cycle 7 day 1. Trimming removed 5 bases from V and 4 bases from J, with 8 bases in between. Per germline, CDR1 SGHTA and CDR2 FQGTGA. The CDR3 contains 13 residues. The clonotype was recovered from an adult with an advanced solid tumor such as melanoma, head and neck, liver or kidney cancer. This chain links TRBV7-3 with TRBJ2-2; D uncertain. Sequences were derived from CD4+ or CD8+ T cells sorted from blood, sampled in a trial of the OX40 agonist ivuxolimab. CDR3 bases: TGTGCCAGCAGCGAATCTCCCACCGGGGAGCTGTTTTTT. It yields the protein CASSESPTGELFF.